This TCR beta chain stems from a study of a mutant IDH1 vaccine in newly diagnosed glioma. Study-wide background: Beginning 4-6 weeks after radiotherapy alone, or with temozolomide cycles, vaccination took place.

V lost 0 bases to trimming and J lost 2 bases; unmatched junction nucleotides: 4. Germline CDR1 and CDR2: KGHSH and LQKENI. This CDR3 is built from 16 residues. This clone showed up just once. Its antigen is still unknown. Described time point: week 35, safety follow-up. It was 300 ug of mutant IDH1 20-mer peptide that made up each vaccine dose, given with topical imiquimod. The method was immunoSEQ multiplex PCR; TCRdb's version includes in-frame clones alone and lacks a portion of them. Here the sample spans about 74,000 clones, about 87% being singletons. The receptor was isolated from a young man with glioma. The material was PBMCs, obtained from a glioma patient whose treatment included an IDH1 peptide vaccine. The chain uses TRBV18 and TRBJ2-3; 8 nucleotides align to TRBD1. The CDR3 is CASSPPWTGYTDTQYF. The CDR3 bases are TGTGCCAGCTCACCACCCTGGACAGGGTACACAGATACGCAGTATTTT.